Listed here are 21 T cell receptor beta chains from one sample, sequenced in a study of human T cells and chemical hapten exposure. Each cDNA molecule in the library carried unique molecular identifiers. TCRdb redid the calling of the reads with MiXCR, one entry per CDR3 protein. The sample consists of 2,500 or so distinct CDR3 sequences, 55% of them appearing once. The treatment here: therapeutic diphenylcyclopropenone sensitization with weekly scalp DPC. The sequencing here drew on whole blood, taken before DPC sensitization or 2, 6, or about 24 weeks after (not recorded which). The receptors stem from an adult with alopecia areata. Some clones in this sample may be carry-over from other donors' samples. This table probably holds off-target reads from a library built for another chain.

V and J are TRBV4-1 and TRBJ2-6, with D maybe TRBD1 (6 bases). Germline V gives CDR1 MGHRA, CDR2 YSYEKL. Between the trimmed V and J ends, which lost 0 bases and 4 bases, there was a span of 22 bases. The CDR3 has 20 residues. CDR3 protein: CASSQDPRQGKTLGANVLTF. CDR3 bases: TGCGCCAGCAGCCAAGACCCGAGGCAGGGGAAAACTCTGGGGGCCAACGTCCTGACTTTC.

The CDR3 region is CASSPGTSGRSLTGELFF. The CDR3 nucleotides are TGCGCCAGCAGCCCTGGGACTAGCGGAAGATCCCTCACCGGGGAGCTGTTTTTT. The gene calls are TRBV5-1 and TRBJ2-2; 11 nucleotides match TRBD2. CDR1 is SGHRS and CDR2 is YFSETQ in the germline V gene. There are 18 residues in the CDR3. V shed 4 bases and J 4 bases; nucleotides not matched to a gene: 12.

The V gene is TRBV3-1, the J gene TRBJ2-4, with D possibly being TRBD1 or TRBD2 (5 bases each). The germline CDR1 and CDR2 sequences are LGHDT and YNNKEL (reference sequence). The V and J ends lost 1 base and 6 bases respectively, with 16 bases between them. The CDR3 length is 16 residues. In DNA, the CDR3 is TGTGCCAGCAGCCAAGTACTCGCCGGGGCCGGAAACATTCAGTACTTC. It codes for CASSQVLAGAGNIQYF.

The V call is TRBV10-1, the J call TRBJ2-3, with D unclear. The germline gives CDR1 WNHNN, CDR2 SYGVQD (reference sequence). Deletions cut 4 bases from V and 0 bases from J, with 8 bases between. This CDR3 spans 14 amino acids. DNA of the CDR3: TGCGCCAGCAGTGGGCCAAGAAGCACAGATACGCAGTATTTT. Protein product: CASSGPRSTDTQYF.

In this sample, this clonotype turned up a few times. The chain joins TRBV2 to TRBJ2-1; a weak D match, TRBD2 (6 bases). Trimming cost V 6 bases and J 0 bases, with 15 bases left between them. This CDR3 comprises 16 residues. Per germline, CDR1 SNHLY and CDR2 FYNNEI. The CDR3 loop is CASRRPRGSSYNEQFF. CDR3 nucleotides: TGTGCCAGCAGAAGGCCGCGGGGCAGCTCCTACAATGAGCAGTTCTTC.

This clonotype was detected only once. The chain carries TRBV14 and TRBJ1-1; D is unclear. The V end was cut by 4 bases, the J end by 1 base, with 16 bases between. CDR1 and CDR2 (germline): SGHDN, FVKESK. The CDR3 contains 16 residues. The CDR3 sequence: CASSPSIGVTNTEAFF. DNA of the CDR3: TGTGCCAGCAGCCCGTCGATCGGGGTTACGAACACTGAAGCTTTCTTT.

A single count supports this clonotype. V and J are TRBV20-1 and TRBJ2-2, with no clear D. The CDR3 sequence is 14 residues long. V lost 5 bases, J lost 3 bases, and 13 bases lay in between. Germline CDR1 reads DFQATT; CDR2 reads SNEGSKA (reference sequence). In DNA, the CDR3 is TGCAGTGCTGCCGGTCGTGGGGACACCGGGGAGCTGTTTTTT. It translates to CSAAGRGDTGELFF.

This clonotype was observed a few times. V is TRBV12-3 or TRBV12-4 and J is TRBJ2-2, with 8 bases identical to TRBD1. The CDR3 covers 14 residues. The V segment lost 5 bases and the J segment 6 bases; nucleotides outside the gene matches: 5. For the CDR3, the DNA is TGTGCCAGCAGTCTATCACAGGGGGCCGGGGAGCTGTTTTTT. It specifies CASSLSQGAGELFF.

This chain joins TRBV13 and TRBJ2-3, with D perhaps being TRBD1 or TRBD2 (5 bases each). Germline V CDR1 and CDR2: PRHDT, FYEKMQ (reference sequence). There are 14 residues in the CDR3. The ends were cut back, 0 bases at V and 5 bases at J, with 9 bases in the middle. The CDR3 region has the DNA TGTGCCAGCAGCTTAGGCCTTGGGGGAGATACGCAGTATTTT. It yields the protein CASSLGLGGDTQYF.

The chain combines TRBV24-1 with TRBJ2-5; D may be TRBD2 (5 bases). V was clipped by 3 bases and J by 5 bases, with 15 bases between them. In germline, CDR1 is KGHDR, CDR2 SFDVKD. This CDR3 has 15 residues. CDR3 nucleotide sequence: TGTGCCACCAGTGATCCTTACAAGCCGGGGGAGACCCAGTACTTC. Protein: CATSDPYKPGETQYF.

This sequence joins TRBV5-5 and TRBJ2-7; unclear D gene. Trimming removed 2 bases at V and 1 base at J, with 4 bases between. This CDR3 has 12 residues. Germline lookup yields CDR1 SGHKS and CDR2 YYEKEE (reference sequence). CDR3 sequence (DNA): TGTGCCAGCAGCTTTCTTTCCTACGAGCAGTACTTC. This gives the protein CASSFLSYEQYF.

This clonotype is a singleton in its sample. This chain links TRBV2 with TRBJ2-5; D is possibly TRBD1 (5 bases). V lost 5 bases and J lost 5, with 12 bases in between. In germline, CDR1 is SNHLY, CDR2 FYNNEI. This CDR3 comprises 13 residues. The CDR3 DNA reads TGTGCCAGCAGTCGACAGCGTATGGAGACCCAGTACTTC. Protein sequence: CASSRQRMETQYF.

The J gene is TRBJ2-2, the V gene TRBV29-1, with 8 positions matching TRBD1. Germline V lookup: CDR1 SQVTM, CDR2 ANQGSEA. The J segment lost 0 bases and the V segment lost 6 bases, leaving 3 bases of the junction unmatched. The CDR3 is 14 residues long. CDR3 sequence reads: CSVLGQANTGELFF. Written as DNA, the CDR3 is TGCAGCGTCTTGGGACAGGCGAACACCGGGGAGCTGTTTTTT.

In this sample, this clonotype turned up a few times. The chain couples TRBV20-1 to TRBJ2-7, with 9 bases aligning to TRBD1. Germline V gene sequence: CDR1 DFQATT, CDR2 SNEGSKA (reference sequence). CDR3 length: 15 amino acids. Trimming removed 7 bases from V and 7 bases from J; junction bases left unmatched: 17. The CDR3 loop is CSGLPPTGGVREQYF. CDR3 coding DNA: TGCAGTGGTCTCCCCCCGACAGGGGGAGTAAGGGAGCAGTACTTC.

The chain is built from TRBV13 and TRBJ2-3; 7 positions agree with TRBD2. Trimming took 0 bases from V and 2 from J; bases not matched to a gene: 20. Germline CDR1 PRHDT, CDR2 FYEKMQ (reference sequence). This CDR3 contains 21 residues. The CDR3, as DNA: TGTGCCAGCAGCTTAGGTTCCCTACTAGCGCTAAAACCCTCCCCCACAGATACGCAGTATTTT. Translating it yields CASSLGSLLALKPSPTDTQYF.

By its share, this clonotype is large. CDR3 region: CASSRKFNQPQHF. The CDR3 DNA reads TGTGCCAGCAGTCGGAAATTCAATCAGCCCCAGCATTTT. The chain couples TRBV12-3 or TRBV12-4 to TRBJ1-5; D ambiguous. The V gene lost 5 bases and the J gene lost 3 bases, with 8 bases spanning the gap. The CDR3 is 13 residues long.

The rearrangement joins TRBV18 to TRBJ2-5; D remains unclear. This CDR3 has 13 amino acids. Germline CDR1 KGHSH, CDR2 LQKENI. V was cut by 1 base and J by 7 bases, with 10 bases left in between. The CDR3 region is CASSPLTQRTQYF. The CDR3, as DNA: TGTGCCAGCTCACCACTAACCCAGAGGACCCAGTACTTC.

V is TRBV6-1 and J is TRBJ1-3; D call uncertain. The V gene's germline CDR1 is MNHNS and CDR2 SASEGT. This CDR3 is 16 amino acids long. Trimming stripped 0 bases from V and 4 bases from J, with 13 bases between. As DNA, the CDR3 is TGTGCCAGCAGTGAAGCAGGCCTTCGGGCAGGAAACACCATATATTTT. Encoded protein: CASSEAGLRAGNTIYF.

V gene TRBV7-9 combines with J gene TRBJ2-1; unclear D gene. V was clipped by 3 bases and J by 0 bases, with 12 bases between them. The CDR3 totals 16 residues. CDR1 SEHNR and CDR2 FQNEAQ come from the germline V gene (reference sequence). The CDR3 nucleotides read TGTGCCAGCAGCTTGACTTCCACGAGCTCCTACAATGAGCAGTTCTTC. Its protein product is CASSLTSTSSYNEQFF.

The sample holds a few counts of this clonotype. This rearrangement joins TRBV3-1 to TRBJ2-6; D unclear. The CDR3 has 16 amino acids. The germline gives CDR1 LGHDT, CDR2 YNNKEL (reference sequence). Trimming removed 1 base at V and 1 base at J, with 8 bases between. This CDR3 reads CASSQAAFSGANVLTF. As DNA, the CDR3 is TGTGCCAGCAGCCAAGCAGCCTTTTCTGGGGCCAACGTCCTGACTTTC.

The rearrangement uses TRBV7-9 and TRBJ2-7; D might be TRBD1 (6 bases). The V gene's germline CDR1 is SEHNR and CDR2 FQNEAQ (reference sequence). The CDR3 is 12 residues long. The germline V and J ends were trimmed by 5 bases and 4 bases, with 9 bases remaining between them. The CDR3 nucleotides are TGTGCCAGCAGCCAAACAGGGTACGAGCAGTACTTC. It yields the protein CASSQTGYEQYF.